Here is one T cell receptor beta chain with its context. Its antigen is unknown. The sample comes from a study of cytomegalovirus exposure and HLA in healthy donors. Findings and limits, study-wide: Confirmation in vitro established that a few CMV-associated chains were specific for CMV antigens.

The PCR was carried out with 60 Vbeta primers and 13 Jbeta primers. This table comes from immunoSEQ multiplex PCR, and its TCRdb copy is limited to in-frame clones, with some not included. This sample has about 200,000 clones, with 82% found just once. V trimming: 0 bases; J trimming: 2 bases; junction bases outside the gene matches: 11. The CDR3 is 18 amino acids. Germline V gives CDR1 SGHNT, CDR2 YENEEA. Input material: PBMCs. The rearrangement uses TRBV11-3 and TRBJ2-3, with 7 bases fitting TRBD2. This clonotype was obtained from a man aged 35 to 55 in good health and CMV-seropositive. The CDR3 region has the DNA TGTGCCAGCAGCTTAGAAGGGAGTTGGCGGGGGACCACAGATACGCAGTATTTT. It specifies CASSLEGSWRGTTDTQYF.